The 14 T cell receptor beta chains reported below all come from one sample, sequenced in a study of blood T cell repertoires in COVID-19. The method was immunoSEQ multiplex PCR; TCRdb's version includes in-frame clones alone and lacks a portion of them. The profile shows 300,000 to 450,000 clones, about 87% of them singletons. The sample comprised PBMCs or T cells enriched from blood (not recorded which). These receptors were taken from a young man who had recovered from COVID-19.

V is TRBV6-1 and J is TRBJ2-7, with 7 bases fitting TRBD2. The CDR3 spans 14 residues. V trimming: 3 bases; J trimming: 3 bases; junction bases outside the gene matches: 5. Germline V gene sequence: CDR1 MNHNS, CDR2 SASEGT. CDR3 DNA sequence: TGTGCCAGCAGTGAGGGGCTAGCGGTCTACGAGCAGTACTTC. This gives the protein CASSEGLAVYEQYF.

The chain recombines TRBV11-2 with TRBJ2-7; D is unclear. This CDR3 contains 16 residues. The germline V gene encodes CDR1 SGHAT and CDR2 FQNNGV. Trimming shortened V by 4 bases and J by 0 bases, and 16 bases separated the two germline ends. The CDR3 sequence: CASSSLRSTDSYEQYF. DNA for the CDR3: TGTGCCAGCAGCTCCCTCAGGTCCACCGACTCCTACGAGCAGTACTTC.

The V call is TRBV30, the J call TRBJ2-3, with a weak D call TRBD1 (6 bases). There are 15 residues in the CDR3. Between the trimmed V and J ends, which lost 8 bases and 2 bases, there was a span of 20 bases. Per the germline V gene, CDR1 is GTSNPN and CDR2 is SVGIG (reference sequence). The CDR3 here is CAGTSTRGPTDTQYF. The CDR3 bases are TGTGCCGGGACATCCACCAGGGGTCCCACAGATACGCAGTATTTT.

The CDR3 region is CASSSSTIRTSYNEQFF. The DNA for the CDR3 is TGTGCCAGCAGCTCTTCGACGATTAGGACTAGCTACAATGAGCAGTTCTTC. This chain links TRBV5-4 with TRBJ2-1, with 7 bases lining up with TRBD2. Germline V CDR1 and CDR2: SGHNT, YYREEE (reference sequence). The CDR3 loop spans 17 amino acids. Trimming at V came to 3 bases and at J to 3 bases, leaving 12 bases not matched to a gene.

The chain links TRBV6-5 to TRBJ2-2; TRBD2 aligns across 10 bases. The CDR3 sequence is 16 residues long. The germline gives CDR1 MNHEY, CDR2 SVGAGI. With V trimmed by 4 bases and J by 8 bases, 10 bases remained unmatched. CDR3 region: CASSFVLAGGPGELFF. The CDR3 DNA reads TGTGCCAGCAGTTTCGTTTTAGCGGGGGGACCGGGGGAGCTGTTTTTT.

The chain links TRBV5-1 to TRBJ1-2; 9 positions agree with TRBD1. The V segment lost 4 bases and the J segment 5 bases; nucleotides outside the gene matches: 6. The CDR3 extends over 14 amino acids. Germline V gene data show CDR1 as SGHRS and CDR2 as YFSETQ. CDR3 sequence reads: CASSRDRETYGYTF. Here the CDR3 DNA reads TGCGCCAGCAGCCGGGACAGGGAGACATATGGCTACACCTTC.

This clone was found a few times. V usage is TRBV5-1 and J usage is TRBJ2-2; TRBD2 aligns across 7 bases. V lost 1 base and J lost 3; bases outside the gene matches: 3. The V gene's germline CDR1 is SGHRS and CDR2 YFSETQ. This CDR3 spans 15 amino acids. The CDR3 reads CASSLLGGYTGELFF. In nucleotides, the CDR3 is TGCGCCAGCAGCTTGTTGGGAGGGTACACCGGGGAGCTGTTTTTT.

The CDR3 coding sequence is TGCGCCAGCAGTGAGTCGACAGTTTACAATGAGCAGTTCTTC. The encoded protein is CASSESTVYNEQFF. The chain combines TRBV10-1 with TRBJ2-1; possible D gene TRBD1, 5 bases. This CDR3 region has 14 residues. With 0 bases removed from V and 4 bases from J, the gap between germline ends came to 7 bases. Germline V gives CDR1 WNHNN, CDR2 SYGVQD (reference sequence).

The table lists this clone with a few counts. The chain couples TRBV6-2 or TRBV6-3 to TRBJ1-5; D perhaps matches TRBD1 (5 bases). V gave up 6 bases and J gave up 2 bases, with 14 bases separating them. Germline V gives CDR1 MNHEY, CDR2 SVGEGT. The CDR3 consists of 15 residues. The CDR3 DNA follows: TGTGCCAGCAGCCATGGGGGGAAGGGCAATCAGCCCCAGCATTTT. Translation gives CASSHGGKGNQPQHF.

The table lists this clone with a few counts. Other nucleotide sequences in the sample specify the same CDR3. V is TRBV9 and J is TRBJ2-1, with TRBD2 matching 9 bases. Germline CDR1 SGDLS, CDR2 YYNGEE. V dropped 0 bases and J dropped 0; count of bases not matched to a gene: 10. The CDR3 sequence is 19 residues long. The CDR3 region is CASSVDPTSGVSSYNEQFF. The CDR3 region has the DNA TGTGCCAGCAGCGTAGACCCGACTAGCGGAGTCAGCTCCTACAATGAGCAGTTCTTC.

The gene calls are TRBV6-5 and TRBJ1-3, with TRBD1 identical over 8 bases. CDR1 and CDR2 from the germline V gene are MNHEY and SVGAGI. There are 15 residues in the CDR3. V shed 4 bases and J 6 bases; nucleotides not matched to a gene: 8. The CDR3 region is CASSSRQGRENTIYF. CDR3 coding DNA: TGTGCCAGCAGTTCCAGACAGGGGAGGGAAAACACCATATATTTT.

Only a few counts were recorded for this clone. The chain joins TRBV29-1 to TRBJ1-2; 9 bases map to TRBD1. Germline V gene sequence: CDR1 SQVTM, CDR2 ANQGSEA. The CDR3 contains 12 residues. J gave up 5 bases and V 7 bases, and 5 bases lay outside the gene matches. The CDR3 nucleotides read TGCAGCGCGTGGGACAGGGAATATGGCTACACCTTC. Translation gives CSAWDREYGYTF.

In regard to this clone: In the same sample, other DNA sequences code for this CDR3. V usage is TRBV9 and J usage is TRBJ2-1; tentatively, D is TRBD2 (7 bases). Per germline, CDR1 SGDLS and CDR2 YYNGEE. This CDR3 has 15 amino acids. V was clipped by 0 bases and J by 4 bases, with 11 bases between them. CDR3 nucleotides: TGTGCCAGCAGCGTAGCGGCGGGGGCGTACAATGAGCAGTTCTTC. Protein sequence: CASSVAAGAYNEQFF.

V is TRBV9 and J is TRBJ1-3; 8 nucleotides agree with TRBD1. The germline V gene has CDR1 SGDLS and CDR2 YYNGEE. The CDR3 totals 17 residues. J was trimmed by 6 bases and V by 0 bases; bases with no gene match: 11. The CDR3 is CASSVEVRDRGQNTIYF. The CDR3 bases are TGTGCCAGCAGCGTAGAAGTCAGAGACAGGGGCCAAAACACCATATATTTT.